The T cell receptor beta chain under discussion was sequenced for a study of blood T cells in healthy people across ages. The germline CDR1 and CDR2 sequences are DFQATT and SNEGSKA (reference sequence). Germline trimming cut 4 bases from V and 5 bases from J; bases unmatched to any gene: 5. The CDR3 loop spans 14 amino acids. Together with a sample-barcoded 5' primer, a J-beta primer mix was included in a second PCR lasting about 7 to 12 cycles. Using its own MiXCR run on the 5' RACE reads, TCRdb lists one record per CDR3 protein. In the table there are roughly 1,000,000 distinct CDR3 sequences, under 30% of which are singletons. This same sample was also taken into another study, of T cells of mothers and their children. That publication notes: A few healthy Caucasian mothers, along with their six children, served as the donors.

The sequenced sample was blood. The TCR was taken from a girl aged 2-10 years in good health. The chain is built from TRBV20-1 and TRBJ2-5; TRBD2 matches at 12 bases. CDR3 sequence reads: CSATGLAGMETQYF. The DNA of the CDR3 is TGCAGTGCTACAGGACTAGCGGGGATGGAGACCCAGTACTTC.